These 13 T cell receptor beta chains originate from one sample sequenced in a study of early T cells in non-severe SARS-CoV-2 infection. In TCRdb, the 5' RACE reads were re-called with MiXCR into one record per CDR3 protein. The table includes about 34,000 distinct CDR3 sequences, about 6.5% detected once. The sample comprised whole blood. These receptors originate from an adult who was a healthcare worker with PCR-confirmed SARS-CoV-2 infection or an uninfected control (not recorded which).

This clonotype came up a few times. The chain couples TRBV28 to TRBJ1-6, with D maybe TRBD1 (5 bases). The CDR3 runs 13 residues. With 11 bases removed from V and 6 bases from J, the gap between germline ends came to 14 bases. CDR1 and CDR2 (germline): MDHEN, SYDVKM. CDR3 nucleotides: TGTGCCGGCCGAGGACACGTTAATTCACCCCTCCACTTT. It translates to CAGRGHVNSPLHF.

This clonotype was observed many times. This chain connects TRBV6-2 or TRBV6-3 to TRBJ1-2; unclear D gene. CDR1 and CDR2 from the germline V gene are MNHEY and SVGEGT. The CDR3 length is 12 residues. Between the trimmed V and J ends, which lost 2 bases and 4 bases, there was a span of 5 bases. The CDR3 region is CASSYGGYGYTF. CDR3 in DNA: TGTGCCAGCAGTTACGGCGGCTATGGCTACACCTTC.

This clonotype appeared a few times. This CDR3 is CASSLSSGATGELFF. CDR3 bases: TGTGCCAGCAGTTTATCTAGCGGGGCCACCGGGGAGCTGTTTTTT. The chain is built from TRBV28 and TRBJ2-2, with TRBD2 matching over 9 bases. CDR1 is MDHEN and CDR2 is SYDVKM in the germline V gene. With V trimmed by 1 base and J by 4 bases, 1 base remained unmatched. The CDR3 extends over 15 amino acids. The full variable domain, with the rest looked up from reference TRBV28 and TRBJ2-2, is DVKVTQSSRYLVKRTGEKVFLECVQDMDHENMFWYRQDPGLGLRLIYFSYDVKMKEKGDIPEGYSVSREKKERFSLILESASTNQTSMYLCASSLSSGATGELFFGEGSRLTVL.

There are many counts of this clonotype. The rearrangement uses TRBV5-5 and TRBJ1-1, with a possible D match to TRBD1 (5 bases). The CDR3 is 15 amino acids. Trimming left V 0 bases short and J 5 bases short, with 14 bases between. Germline CDR1 is SGHKS and CDR2 is YYEKEE (reference sequence). The CDR3 sequence: CASSLASGSYTEAFF. The CDR3 DNA is TGTGCCAGCAGCTTGGCCTCAGGGTCTTATACTGAAGCTTTCTTT.

This clonotype was observed many times. The V and J genes are TRBV12-3 or TRBV12-4 and TRBJ1-2; D ambiguous. The CDR3 length is 12 residues. Trimming left V 3 bases short and J 7 bases short, with 9 bases between. For the CDR3, the DNA is TGTGCCAGCAGTTTTGAAGGTTTTGGCTACACCTTC. It yields the protein CASSFEGFGYTF.

There are many counts of this clonotype. V usage is TRBV12-3 or TRBV12-4 and J usage is TRBJ1-2; D gene uncertain. CDR3 size: 15 residues. The V and J ends lost 3 bases and 4 bases respectively, with 15 bases between them. CDR3 region: CASSFGRIAFYGYTF. The CDR3, as DNA: TGTGCCAGCAGTTTCGGACGGATTGCCTTCTATGGCTACACCTTC.

This clonotype appeared many times. This rearrangement joins TRBV19 to TRBJ2-5; the D is unclear. Trimming removed 4 bases from V and 3 bases from J, with 15 bases in between. The CDR3 loop spans 15 amino acids. In germline, CDR1 is LNHDA, CDR2 SQIVND (reference sequence). As DNA, the CDR3 is TGTGCCAGTAGTAAGGAAGTCACCAAAAAAGAGACCCAGTACTTC. It encodes CASSKEVTKKETQYF.

The CDR3 DNA reads as TGTGCCAGCAGCAGGGGGACAGGGAGCTCCTACAATGAGCAGTTCTTC. Protein sequence: CASSRGTGSSYNEQFF. V and J are TRBV21-1 and TRBJ2-1; the table's D gene call, TRBD1, was not cross checked with the DNA. TRBV21-1 is listed as a pseudogene. CDR3 size: 16 residues.

This clonotype has a count of ten or more. The chain is built from TRBV7-9 and TRBJ2-5; 7 nucleotides align to TRBD1. Germline CDR1 SEHNR, CDR2 FQNEAQ (reference sequence). J gave up 3 bases and V 5 bases, and 3 bases lay outside the gene matches. The length of the CDR3 is 13 residues. The CDR3 nucleotides read TGTGCCAGCAGCCTTGACAGGGAAGAGACCCAGTACTTC. Translation gives CASSLDREETQYF.

This clonotype appeared many times. The rearrangement links TRBV7-2 to TRBJ1-6; D remains ambiguous. Germline V gives CDR1 SGHTA, CDR2 FQGNSA. V was pared by 5 bases and J by 0 bases, with 11 bases between. The CDR3 is 16 amino acids. The CDR3 here is CASSPRLSSYNSPLHF. The CDR3 coding sequence is TGTGCCAGCAGCCCCCGCCTGAGCTCCTATAATTCACCCCTCCACTTT.

The chain carries TRBV7-2 and TRBJ1-5; D might be TRBD1 (5 bases). The CDR3 sequence is 17 residues long. Germline loops: CDR1 SGHTA, CDR2 FQGNSA. V lost 5 bases and J 0 bases, leaving 17 bases between the germline ends. CDR3 sequence: CASSLQAGLNSNQPQHF. DNA of the CDR3: TGTGCCAGCAGCCTTCAGGCGGGACTAAATAGCAATCAGCCCCAGCATTTT.

The rearrangement uses TRBV11-2 and TRBJ2-6, with 8 bases lining up with TRBD1. This CDR3 region has 18 residues. The ends lost 5 bases at V and 1 base at J; junction bases unmatched: 10. Germline CDR1 is SGHAT and CDR2 is FQNNGV. CDR3 nucleotide sequence: TGTGCCAGCAGCCCAAGACAGGGGCGAGGATCTGGGGCCAACGTCCTGACTTTC. Its protein is CASSPRQGRGSGANVLTF.

This clonotype was recorded at least ten times. The chain links TRBV20-1 to TRBJ2-5, with 11 bases that match TRBD2. The CDR3 length is 16 residues. Germline CDR1 and CDR2: DFQATT and SNEGSKA (reference sequence). J was trimmed by 4 bases and V by 6 bases; bases with no gene match: 13. CDR3 loop: CSAPGLAAITGETQYF. The CDR3 DNA reads TGCAGTGCCCCGGGACTAGCGGCAATAACTGGAGAGACCCAGTACTTC.